What follows are 4 T cell receptor beta chains derived from one specimen sequenced in a study of cytomegalovirus exposure and HLA in healthy donors. The study ran its PCR with 60 Vbeta and 13 Jbeta primers. The table came from immunoSEQ multiplex PCR; TCRdb's copy has only in-frame clones and leaves some out. Here the sample spans around 170,000 clones, approximately 84% being singletons. Specimen: PBMCs. These receptors came from a woman aged 45-60 years in good health and CMV-seropositive.

In regard to this clone: The same CDR3 can be traced to other DNA sequences in this sample. The chain employs TRBV19 and TRBJ1-2; D might be TRBD1 (5 bases). The ends were cut back, 0 bases at V and 2 bases at J, with 7 bases in the middle. CDR3 length: 14 amino acids. The V gene's germline CDR1 is LNHDA and CDR2 SQIVND (reference sequence). The CDR3 DNA is TGTGCCAGTAGTATAGACAGGGCGAACTATGGCTACACCTTC. It encodes CASSIDRANYGYTF.

The chain combines TRBV20-1 with TRBJ1-1; tentatively, D is TRBD1 (6 bases). Trimming stripped 6 bases from V and 11 bases from J, with 16 bases between. This CDR3 is built from 11 residues. Germline loops: CDR1 DFQATT, CDR2 SNEGSKA (reference sequence). The CDR3 spells CSAHWGQGAFF. Here the CDR3 DNA reads TGCAGTGCCCACTGGGGTCAGGGGGCTTTCTTT.

The chain is built from TRBV10-3 and TRBJ2-1, with 8 nucleotides matching TRBD1. V lost 6 bases and J lost 5; bases outside the gene matches: 9. CDR3 length: 15 amino acids. CDR1 and CDR2 (germline): ENHRY, SYGVKD. The DNA of the CDR3 is TGTGCCATCAGCAACGGACAGGGAAGCAACAATGAGCAGTTCTTC. Protein: CAISNGQGSNNEQFF.

This clone was picked up a small number of times. V usage is TRBV28 and J usage is TRBJ2-5; maybe TRBD2 (5 bases). The ends were cut back, 5 bases at V and 2 bases at J, with 9 bases in the middle. The CDR3 is 13 amino acids. CDR1 MDHEN and CDR2 SYDVKM come from the germline V gene. This CDR3 is CASSPRTQETQYF. The CDR3 DNA is TGTGCCAGCAGTCCCCGGACTCAAGAGACCCAGTACTTC. Full variable domain (remainder filled in from reference TRBV28 and TRBJ2-5): DVKVTQSSRYLVKRTGEKVFLECVQDMDHENMFWYRQDPGLGLRLIYFSYDVKMKEKGDIPEGYSVSREKKERFSLILESASTNQTSMYLCASSPRTQETQYFGPGTRLLVL.